Shown below are 32 T cell receptor beta chains from a single sample sequenced in a study of T cell responses to AZD1222 COVID-19 vaccine. Data came from immunoSEQ multiplex PCR; TCRdb stores just in-frame clones and leaves some out. The data show about 99,000 clones, 86% seen once. The starting material was peripheral blood, obtained 28 days after the second dose of the MenACWY control vaccine. The receptors originated from an adult who received the MenACWY meningococcal vaccine as a control.

CDR3 amino acids: CAIGQDPNEQFF. The CDR3 nucleotides read TGTGCCATCGGACAGGATCCCAATGAGCAGTTCTTC. This chain joins TRBV7-8 and TRBJ2-1, with 7 nucleotides matching TRBD1. The CDR3 length is 12 residues. Germline V lookup: CDR1 SGHVS, CDR2 FQNEAQ. The trim removed 10 bases at V and 6 bases at J, leaving 6 bases unmatched.

The chain recombines TRBV7-9 with TRBJ1-2; no reliable D call. Per germline, CDR1 SEHNR and CDR2 FQNEAQ (reference sequence). The V gene lost 3 bases and the J gene lost 5 bases, with 7 bases spanning the gap. This CDR3 contains 12 residues. CDR3 nucleotide sequence: TGTGCCAGCAGCTTGGGCTATTATGGCTACACCTTC. Protein product: CASSLGYYGYTF.

The V and J genes are TRBV11-1 and TRBJ2-5; D ambiguous. V was clipped by 2 bases and J by 2 bases, with 12 bases between them. Germline-derived CDR1 and CDR2 are SGHAT and FQDESV (reference sequence). The CDR3 is made up of 15 amino acids. This chain's CDR3 is CASSLQVGDQETQYF. The CDR3 DNA reads TGTGCCAGCAGCTTACAGGTTGGAGATCAAGAGACCCAGTACTTC.

V is TRBV9 and J is TRBJ2-7, with 8 bases that match TRBD2. The CDR3 sequence is 16 residues long. Germline values: CDR1 SGDLS, CDR2 YYNGEE. V trimming: 0 bases; J trimming: 3 bases; junction bases outside the gene matches: 8. CDR3 nucleotides: TGTGCCAGCAGCGTAGCCGGGAGGGAGGGTGGCTACGAGCAGTACTTC. This sequence encodes CASSVAGREGGYEQYF.

This clone has only a few counts. The V gene is TRBV6-5, the J gene TRBJ2-7; D not certain. Germline V gene data show CDR1 as MNHEY and CDR2 as SVGAGI. The CDR3 covers 12 residues. Trimming pared 8 bases from V and 3 bases from J, leaving 11 bases between. DNA of the CDR3: TGTGCCAGCGGGTTGGACGGCTACGAGCAGTACTTC. Translated: CASGLDGYEQYF.

This clone was recorded only once. The chain couples TRBV14 to TRBJ1-4, with 7 bases identical to TRBD1. Germline CDR1 is SGHDN and CDR2 is FVKESK. V lost 4 bases, J lost 4 bases, and 6 bases stayed unmatched. The CDR3 length is 15 residues. The CDR3 sequence is CASSPGGNFNEKLFF. CDR3 DNA sequence: TGTGCCAGCAGCCCAGGGGGGAACTTTAATGAAAAACTGTTTTTT.

The rearrangement joins TRBV5-1 to TRBJ2-7; 9 bases align to TRBD1. The germline V gene encodes CDR1 SGHRS and CDR2 YFSETQ. V was pared by 5 bases and J by 2 bases, with 5 bases of the junction left unmatched. CDR3 length: 14 residues. The CDR3 protein is CASREDRGAYEQYF. CDR3 DNA sequence: TGCGCCAGCAGAGAGGACAGGGGAGCCTACGAGCAGTACTTC.

The V call is TRBV6-6, the J call TRBJ2-5, with D possibly matching TRBD1 (7 bases). In germline, CDR1 is MNHNY, CDR2 SVGAGI (reference sequence). V was cut by 5 bases and J by 7 bases, with 17 bases left in between. This CDR3 region has 14 residues. The CDR3 here is CASSKTGEEGTQYF. The CDR3 DNA is TGTGCCAGCAGTAAAACAGGGGAGGAGGGGACCCAGTACTTC.

The chain has TRBV21-1 and TRBJ1-6; the table's D call of TRBD1 was not tested on the DNA. TRBV21-1 is designated a pseudogene. The CDR3 length is 17 residues. Here the CDR3 DNA reads TGTGCCAGCAGCAAAGGTAACTACGACAGGCAAAATTCACCCCTCCACTTT. It encodes CASSKGNYDRQNSPLHF.

This sequence joins TRBV11-1 and TRBJ2-3, with D uncertain. The germline V gene has CDR1 SGHAT and CDR2 FQDESV (reference sequence). This CDR3 spans 13 amino acids. The ends were cut back, 4 bases at V and 4 bases at J, with 9 bases in the middle. This CDR3 is CASSSLLADTQYF. In DNA, the CDR3 is TGTGCCAGCAGCTCCCTACTGGCAGATACGCAGTATTTT.

This sequence joins TRBV28 and TRBJ1-3; no firm D call. The CDR3 loop spans 14 amino acids. The germline V gene encodes CDR1 MDHEN and CDR2 SYDVKM. Trimming took off 8 bases at V and 0 bases at J, with 11 bases between the two ends. Written as DNA, the CDR3 is TGTGCCAGCCTGGACTGGAGCTCTGGAAACACCATATATTTT. This sequence encodes CASLDWSSGNTIYF.

The chain couples TRBV6-5 to TRBJ2-1; 9 bases agree with TRBD2. The V gene end was trimmed by 0 bases and the J gene end by 5 bases; junction bases not matched to a gene: 5. CDR1 is MNHEY and CDR2 is SVGAGI in the germline V gene. The CDR3 totals 16 residues. The CDR3 nucleotides read TGTGCCAGCAGTTACTCAGTAGCGGGGGTCAACAATGAGCAGTTCTTC. Its protein is CASSYSVAGVNNEQFF.

The chain has TRBV6-5 and TRBJ2-7; 7 nucleotides align to TRBD1. Germline CDR1 reads MNHEY; CDR2 reads SVGAGI. The CDR3 loop spans 13 amino acids. Trimming at V came to 6 bases and at J to 3 bases, leaving 5 bases not matched to a gene. The CDR3 DNA is TGTGCCAGCAGGCGGCCAGGGGGCTACGAGCAGTACTTC. Residues: CASRRPGGYEQYF.

The V and J genes are TRBV5-6 and TRBJ1-6; 7 positions agree with TRBD1. Trimming at V came to 0 bases and at J to 8 bases, leaving 8 bases not matched to a gene. Germline values: CDR1 SGHDT, CDR2 YYEEEE. The CDR3 is 16 residues long. CDR3: CASSLVWGTAYSPLHF. The CDR3 bases are TGTGCCAGCAGCTTGGTGTGGGGGACAGCCTATTCACCCCTCCACTTT.

This chain uses TRBV6-2 or TRBV6-3 with TRBJ1-3; no firm D call. The germline V gene has CDR1 MNHEY and CDR2 SVGEGT. V was cut by 3 bases and J by 0 bases, with 12 bases left in between. This CDR3 comprises 16 residues. CDR3 nucleotides: TGTGCCAGCAGTTATCGGCGGACGAGCTCTGGAAACACCATATATTTT. Protein product: CASSYRRTSSGNTIYF.

The chain uses TRBV9 and TRBJ2-7; no clear D. The CDR3 spans 14 residues. Germline-derived CDR1 and CDR2 are SGDLS and YYNGEE. Trimming removed 0 bases from V and 3 bases from J, with 10 bases in between. CDR3 in amino acids: CASSVASISYEQYF. For the CDR3, the DNA is TGTGCCAGCAGCGTAGCGAGTATCAGCTACGAGCAGTACTTC.

The chain couples TRBV9 to TRBJ1-1; no definite D call. With 0 bases removed from V and 4 bases from J, the gap between germline ends came to 13 bases. This CDR3 is 15 amino acids long. Germline CDR1 SGDLS, CDR2 YYNGEE. The CDR3 DNA reads TGTGCCAGCAGCGTAGCGGGCACGGGCGGCACTGAAGCTTTCTTT. It specifies CASSVAGTGGTEAFF.

V is TRBV5-8 and J is TRBJ2-7; 9 nucleotides agree with TRBD1. This CDR3 contains 14 residues. Losses at the gene ends were 2 bases for V and 10 bases for J; bases not matched to a gene: 10. The germline V gene has CDR1 SGHTS and CDR2 YDEGEE. CDR3: CASSFYGTGNSQYF. CDR3 nucleotides: TGTGCCAGCAGCTTCTACGGGACAGGGAATAGTCAGTACTTC. Looking up the rest from reference TRBV5-8 and TRBJ2-7 gives the full variable domain: EAGVTQSPTHLIKTRGQQATLRCSPISGHTSVYWYQQALGLGLQFLLWYDEGEERNRGNFPPRFSGRQFPNYSSELNVNALELEDSALYLCASSFYGTGNSQYFGPGTRLTVT.

The chain is built from TRBV29-1 and TRBJ2-5, with 16 bases matching TRBD2. The trim removed 3 bases at V and 4 bases at J, leaving 11 bases unmatched. This CDR3 is 18 amino acids long. The germline V gene has CDR1 SQVTM and CDR2 ANQGSEA. CDR3 nucleotides: TGCAGCGTTGAGGGGACTAGCGGGGGGGCCGGTTCTATAGAGACCCAGTACTTC. It codes for CSVEGTSGGAGSIETQYF.

This clone appeared a single time. The chain recombines TRBV28 with TRBJ2-5; possibly TRBD2 for D (7 bases). Germline CDR1 is MDHEN and CDR2 is SYDVKM. This CDR3 region has 16 residues. Between the trimmed V and J ends, which lost 5 bases and 5 bases, there was a span of 21 bases. The CDR3 protein is CASSAPSGGGGETQYF. For the CDR3, the DNA is TGTGCCAGCAGTGCCCCATCGGGGGGCGGCGGCGAGACCCAGTACTTC. Using reference TRBV28 and TRBJ2-5 for the parts outside the CDR3, the full variable domain is DVKVTQSSRYLVKRTGEKVFLECVQDMDHENMFWYRQDPGLGLRLIYFSYDVKMKEKGDIPEGYSVSREKKERFSLILESASTNQTSMYLCASSAPSGGGGETQYFGPGTRLLVL.

The chain joins TRBV3-1 (or the pseudogene TRBV3-2) to TRBJ2-5; 8 bases line up with TRBD1. With 1 base clipped from V and 4 bases from J, the junction kept 14 bases outside the gene matches. CDR1 LGHDT and CDR2 YNNKEL come from the germline V gene (reference sequence). The CDR3 covers 18 residues. CDR3 sequence: CASSQGYVRTGNRETQYF. The CDR3 DNA sequence: TGTGCCAGCAGCCAAGGTTATGTTAGGACAGGGAATCGAGAGACCCAGTACTTC.

The chain has TRBV11-2 and TRBJ1-4, with 7 bases identical to TRBD1. The CDR3 is 15 residues long. Per germline, CDR1 SGHAT and CDR2 FQNNGV. V lost 5 bases, J lost 1 base, and 4 bases stayed unmatched. The DNA for the CDR3 is TGTGCCAGCAGCCGACAGGGTCTAACTAATGAAAAACTGTTTTTT. Translation: CASSRQGLTNEKLFF.

The V call is TRBV15, the J call TRBJ1-3; 7 nucleotides match TRBD1. J was trimmed by 0 bases and V by 3 bases; bases with no gene match: 5. Germline V gene data show CDR1 as LNHNV and CDR2 as YYDKDF (reference sequence). The CDR3 has 16 amino acids. The CDR3 reads CATSRTGTASGNTIYF. The CDR3 region has the DNA TGTGCCACCAGCAGGACGGGGACAGCCTCTGGAAACACCATATATTTT.

As concerns this clone: Different DNA sequences within this sample yield the same CDR3. The V gene is TRBV5-1, the J gene TRBJ2-7; 9 bases agree with TRBD1. CDR3 length: 14 amino acids. Per germline, CDR1 SGHRS and CDR2 YFSETQ. V dropped 4 bases and J dropped 4; count of bases not matched to a gene: 6. The CDR3 is CASSPGTGSYEQYF. CDR3 in DNA: TGCGCCAGCAGCCCCGGGACAGGGTCGTACGAGCAGTACTTC.

The V and J genes are TRBV9 and TRBJ1-2, with 9 bases that match TRBD1. There are 16 residues in the CDR3. Trimming cost V 3 bases and J 3 bases; bases outside gene matches: 9. CDR1 is SGDLS and CDR2 is YYNGEE in the germline V gene. DNA for the CDR3: TGTGCCAGCAGCGAAACAGGGGGCCCTCTTGACTATGGCTACACCTTC. Translating it yields CASSETGGPLDYGYTF.

The CDR3 bases are TGTGCCATCAGCTTCACAGGTGAAGAGACCCAGTACTTC. Its translation is CAISFTGEETQYF. V is TRBV10-3 and J is TRBJ2-5, with D perhaps TRBD1 (5 bases). Between the trimmed V and J ends, which lost 6 bases and 3 bases, there was a span of 11 bases. There are 13 residues in the CDR3. Germline values: CDR1 ENHRY, CDR2 SYGVKD.

This clone was counted only a few times. This rearrangement joins TRBV4-3 to TRBJ2-2; D gene unclear. Germline V gene sequence: CDR1 LGHNA, CDR2 YSLEER. CDR3 length: 14 amino acids. V lost 0 bases and J 4 bases, leaving 6 bases between the germline ends. In DNA form, the CDR3 reads TGCGCCAGCAGCCAAGACAGGTCCACCGGGGAGCTGTTTTTT. Protein: CASSQDRSTGELFF.

The V and J genes are TRBV7-8 and TRBJ1-1; D is possibly TRBD1 (5 bases). The germline CDR1 and CDR2 sequences are SGHVS and FQNEAQ. V dropped 3 bases and J dropped 4 bases, with 9 bases sitting between them. The CDR3 is 13 residues long. CDR3 sequence reads: CASSFGGVTEAFF. The DNA for the CDR3 is TGTGCCAGCAGCTTTGGGGGGGTCACTGAAGCTTTCTTT.

The sample holds a few counts of this clone. The chain employs TRBV7-9 and TRBJ2-5, with 11 bases identical to TRBD1. With 5 bases clipped from V and 2 bases from J, the junction kept 7 bases outside the gene matches. This CDR3 region has 16 residues. CDR1 is SEHNR, CDR2 FQNEAQ, per germline (reference sequence). The chain's CDR3 is CASSRGDRGLQETQYF. The CDR3 DNA follows: TGTGCCAGCAGCAGAGGGGACAGGGGGTTGCAAGAGACCCAGTACTTC.

The CDR3 DNA follows: TGTGCCAGCAGCTTACAGGGGCAGGACACCGGGGAGCTGTTTTTT. Its translation: CASSLQGQDTGELFF. The J gene is TRBJ2-2, the V gene TRBV11-2, with a weak D call TRBD1 (6 bases). The V and J ends lost 2 bases and 3 bases respectively, with 10 bases between them. CDR1 is SGHAT, CDR2 FQNNGV, per germline. The CDR3 sequence is 15 residues long. The full variable domain, completed using reference TRBV11-2 and TRBJ2-2, is EAGVAQSPRYKIIEKRQSVAFWCNPISGHATLYWYQQILGQGPKLLIQFQNNGVVDDSQLPKDRFSAERLKGVDSTLKIQPAKLEDSAVYLCASSLQGQDTGELFFGEGSRLTVL.

This clone was recorded only once. The chain recombines TRBV5-4 with TRBJ2-1; 8 positions match TRBD2. Germline CDR1 is SGHNT and CDR2 is YYREEE (reference sequence). The trim removed 0 bases at V and 10 bases at J, leaving 9 bases unmatched. The CDR3 consists of 15 residues. The CDR3 DNA sequence: TGTGCCAGCAGCTTGGTCGGGGGGGCCCGTCGCGAGCAGTTCTTC. It is translated as CASSLVGGARREQFF.

The J gene is TRBJ1-5, the V gene TRBV4-1; a possible D gene is TRBD1 (5 bases). V lost 2 bases, J lost 1 base, and 15 bases lay in between. From germline, CDR1 is MGHRA and CDR2 YSYEKL. The CDR3 runs 17 residues. In DNA form, the CDR3 reads TGCGCCAGCAGCCAACTATTTGGCAGGGACAGCAATCAGCCCCAGCATTTT. Its protein is CASSQLFGRDSNQPQHF.